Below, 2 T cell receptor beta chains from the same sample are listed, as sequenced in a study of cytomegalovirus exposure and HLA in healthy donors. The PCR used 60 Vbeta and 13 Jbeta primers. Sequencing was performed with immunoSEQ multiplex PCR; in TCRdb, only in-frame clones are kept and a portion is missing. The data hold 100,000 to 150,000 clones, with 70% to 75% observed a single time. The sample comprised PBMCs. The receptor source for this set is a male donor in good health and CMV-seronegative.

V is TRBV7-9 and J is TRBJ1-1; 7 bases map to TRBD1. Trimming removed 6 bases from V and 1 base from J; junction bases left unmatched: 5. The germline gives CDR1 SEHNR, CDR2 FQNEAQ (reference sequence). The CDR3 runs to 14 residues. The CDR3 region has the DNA TGTGCCAGCAGACAGGGGCCACCGAACACTGAAGCTTTCTTT. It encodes CASRQGPPNTEAFF.

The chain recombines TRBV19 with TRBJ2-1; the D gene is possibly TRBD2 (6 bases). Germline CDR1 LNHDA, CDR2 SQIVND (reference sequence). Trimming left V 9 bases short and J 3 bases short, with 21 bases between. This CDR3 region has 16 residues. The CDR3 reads CASQTLAGTGYNEQFF. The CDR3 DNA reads TGTGCCAGCCAGACCCTAGCAGGGACTGGCTACAATGAGCAGTTCTTC. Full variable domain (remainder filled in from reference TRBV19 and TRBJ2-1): DGGITQSPKYLFRKEGQNVTLSCEQNLNHDAMYWYRQDPGQGLRLIYYSQIVNDFQKGDIAEGYSVSREKKESFPLTVTSAQKNPTAFYLCASQTLAGTGYNEQFFGPGTRLTVL.